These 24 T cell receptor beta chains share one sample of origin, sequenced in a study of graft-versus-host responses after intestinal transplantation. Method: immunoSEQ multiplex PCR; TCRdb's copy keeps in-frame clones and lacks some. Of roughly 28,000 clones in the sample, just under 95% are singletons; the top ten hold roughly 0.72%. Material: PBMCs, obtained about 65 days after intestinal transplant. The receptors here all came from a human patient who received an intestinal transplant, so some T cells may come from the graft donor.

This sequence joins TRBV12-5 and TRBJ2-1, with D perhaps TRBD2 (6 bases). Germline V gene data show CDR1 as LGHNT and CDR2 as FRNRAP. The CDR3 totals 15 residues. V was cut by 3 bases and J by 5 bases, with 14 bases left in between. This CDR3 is CASGFPSASNNEQFF. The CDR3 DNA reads TGTGCTAGTGGTTTCCCTAGCGCGAGTAACAATGAGCAGTTCTTC. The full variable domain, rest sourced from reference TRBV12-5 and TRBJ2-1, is DARVTQTPRHKVTEMGQEVTMRCQPILGHNTVFWYRQTMMQGLELLAYFRNRAPLDDSGMPKDRFSAEMPDATLATLKIQPSEPRDSAVYFCASGFPSASNNEQFFGPGTRLTVL.

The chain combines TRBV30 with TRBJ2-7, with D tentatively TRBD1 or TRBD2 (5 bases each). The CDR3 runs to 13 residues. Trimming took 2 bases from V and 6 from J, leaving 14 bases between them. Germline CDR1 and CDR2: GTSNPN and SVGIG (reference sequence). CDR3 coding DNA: TGTGCCTGGAGTCGGGACGGCCCTGTCGAGCAGTACTTC. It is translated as CAWSRDGPVEQYF.

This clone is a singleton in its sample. CDR3 sequence reads: CASSQNTRETQYF. DNA of the CDR3: TGTGCCAGCAGCCAGAATACGAGGGAGACCCAGTACTTC. This chain uses TRBV11-3 with TRBJ2-5; D not resolved. The CDR3 has 13 amino acids. The V gene lost 5 bases and the J gene lost 5 bases, with 12 bases spanning the gap. Germline V gene sequence: CDR1 SGHNT, CDR2 YENEEA. Together with reference TRBV11-3 and TRBJ2-5, the CDR3 gives the full variable domain: EAGVVQSPRYKIIEKKQPVAFWCNPISGHNTLYWYLQNLGQGPELLIRYENEEAVDDSQLPKDRFSAERLKGVDSTLKIQPAELGDSAVYLCASSQNTRETQYFGPGTRLLVL.

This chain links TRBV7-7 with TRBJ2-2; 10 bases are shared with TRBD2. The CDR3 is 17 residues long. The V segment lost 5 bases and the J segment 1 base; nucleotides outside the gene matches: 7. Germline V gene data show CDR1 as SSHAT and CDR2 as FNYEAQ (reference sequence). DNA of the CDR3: TGTGCCAGCAGCATAAACCGACTAGCGGGGAACACCGGGGAGCTGTTTTTT. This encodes CASSINRLAGNTGELFF. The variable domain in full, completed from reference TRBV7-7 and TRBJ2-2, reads GAGVSQSPRYKVTKRGQDVTLRCDPISSHATLYWYQQALGQGPEFLTYFNYEAQPDKSGLPSDRFSAERPEGSISTLTIQRTEQRDSAMYRCASSINRLAGNTGELFFGEGSRLTVL.

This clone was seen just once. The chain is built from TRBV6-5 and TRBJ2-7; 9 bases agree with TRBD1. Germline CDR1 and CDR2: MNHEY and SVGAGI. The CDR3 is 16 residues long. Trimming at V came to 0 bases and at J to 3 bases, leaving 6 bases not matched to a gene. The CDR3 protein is CASSYSMTGGHYEQYF. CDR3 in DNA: TGTGCCAGCAGTTACTCGATGACAGGGGGTCACTACGAGCAGTACTTC.

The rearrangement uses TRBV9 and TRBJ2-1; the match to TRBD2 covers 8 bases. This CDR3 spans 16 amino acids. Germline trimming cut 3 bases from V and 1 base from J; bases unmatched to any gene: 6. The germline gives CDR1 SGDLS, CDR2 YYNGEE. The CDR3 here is CASSAAASGSYNEQFF. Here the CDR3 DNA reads TGTGCCAGCAGCGCCGCCGCTAGCGGGTCCTACAATGAGCAGTTCTTC.

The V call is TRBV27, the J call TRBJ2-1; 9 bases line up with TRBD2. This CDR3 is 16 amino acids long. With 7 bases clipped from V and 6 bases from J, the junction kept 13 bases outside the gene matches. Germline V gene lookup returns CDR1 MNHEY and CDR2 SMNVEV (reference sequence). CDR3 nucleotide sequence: TGTGCCAGCAACTTGGCGGGAGGGGGGGCCTTCAATGAGCAGTTCTTC. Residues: CASNLAGGGAFNEQFF.

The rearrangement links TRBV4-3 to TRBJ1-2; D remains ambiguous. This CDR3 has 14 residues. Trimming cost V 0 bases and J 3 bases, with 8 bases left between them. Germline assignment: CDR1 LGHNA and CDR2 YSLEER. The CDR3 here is CASSQDLTDYGYTF. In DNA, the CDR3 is TGCGCCAGCAGCCAAGATTTAACGGACTATGGCTACACCTTC.

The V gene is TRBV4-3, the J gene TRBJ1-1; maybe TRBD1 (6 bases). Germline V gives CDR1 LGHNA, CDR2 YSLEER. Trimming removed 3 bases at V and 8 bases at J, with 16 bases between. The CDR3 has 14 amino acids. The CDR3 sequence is CASSHPGQTKEAFF. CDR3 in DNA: TGCGCCAGCAGCCACCCCGGACAGACAAAGGAAGCTTTCTTT.

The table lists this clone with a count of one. In DNA form, the CDR3 reads TGTGCCAGCAGTTTATCTGAGGGGGCCGGGTACACTGAAGCTTTCTTT. Encoded protein: CASSLSEGAGYTEAFF. The chain has TRBV27 and TRBJ1-1; 7 bases agree with TRBD1. V lost 0 bases to trimming and J lost 3 bases; unmatched junction nucleotides: 7. Germline CDR1 and CDR2: MNHEY and SMNVEV (reference sequence). The CDR3 runs to 16 residues.

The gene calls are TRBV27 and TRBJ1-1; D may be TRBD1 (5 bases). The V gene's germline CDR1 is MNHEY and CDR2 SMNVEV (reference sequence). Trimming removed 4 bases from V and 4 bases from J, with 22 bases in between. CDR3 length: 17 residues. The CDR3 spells CASSSPARGMRGTEAFF. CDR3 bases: TGTGCCAGCAGTTCCCCGGCTCGGGGGATGAGAGGCACTGAAGCTTTCTTT.

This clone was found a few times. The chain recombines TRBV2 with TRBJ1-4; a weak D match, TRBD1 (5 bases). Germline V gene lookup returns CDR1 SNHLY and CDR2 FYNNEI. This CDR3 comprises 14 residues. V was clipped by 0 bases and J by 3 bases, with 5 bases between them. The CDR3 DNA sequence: TGTGCCAGCAGTGAAGCGGGACCTAATGAAAAACTGTTTTTT. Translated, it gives CASSEAGPNEKLFF.

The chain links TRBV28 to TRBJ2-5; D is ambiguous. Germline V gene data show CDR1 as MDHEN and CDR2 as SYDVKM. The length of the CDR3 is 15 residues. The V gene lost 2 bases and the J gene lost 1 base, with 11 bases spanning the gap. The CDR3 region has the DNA TGTGCCAGCAGTTTAAAAGGGCCAGTCCAAGAGACCCAGTACTTC. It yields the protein CASSLKGPVQETQYF.

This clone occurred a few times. CDR3 amino acids: CASSLAGRGDYGYTF. As DNA, the CDR3 is TGTGCCAGCAGCTTAGCAGGGAGGGGGGATTATGGCTACACCTTC. The genes are TRBV7-9 and TRBJ1-2; D might be TRBD1 (6 bases). V was pared by 0 bases and J by 5 bases, with 13 bases between. Germline V gives CDR1 SEHNR, CDR2 FQNEAQ (reference sequence). CDR3 length: 15 residues.

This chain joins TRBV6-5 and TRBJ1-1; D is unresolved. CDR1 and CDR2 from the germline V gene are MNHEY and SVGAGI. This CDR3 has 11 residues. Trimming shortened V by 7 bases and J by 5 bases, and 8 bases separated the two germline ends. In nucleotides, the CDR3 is TGTGCCAGCATAGCGGGGACTGAAGCTTTCTTT. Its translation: CASIAGTEAFF.

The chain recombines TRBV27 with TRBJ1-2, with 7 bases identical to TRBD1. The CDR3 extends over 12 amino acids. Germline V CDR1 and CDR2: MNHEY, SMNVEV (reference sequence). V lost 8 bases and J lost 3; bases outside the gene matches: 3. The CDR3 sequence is CASRDRDYGYTF. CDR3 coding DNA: TGTGCCAGCCGTGACAGGGACTATGGCTACACCTTC.

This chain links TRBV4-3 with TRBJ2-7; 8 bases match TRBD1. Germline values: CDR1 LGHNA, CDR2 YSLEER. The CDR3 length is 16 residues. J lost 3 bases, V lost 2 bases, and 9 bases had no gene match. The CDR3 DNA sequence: TGCGCCAGCAGCCAAAAGTGGCCAGACAGGGGCTACGAGCAGTACTTC. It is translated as CASSQKWPDRGYEQYF.

CDR3 in amino acids: CASSPTGQGEEQYF. DNA of the CDR3: TGTGCCAGCAGCCCTACGGGACAGGGAGAGGAGCAGTACTTC. V is TRBV11-2 and J is TRBJ2-7, with 9 bases matching TRBD1. Germline trimming cut 5 bases from V and 7 bases from J; bases unmatched to any gene: 9. Germline V CDR1 and CDR2: SGHAT, FQNNGV. This CDR3 region has 14 residues.

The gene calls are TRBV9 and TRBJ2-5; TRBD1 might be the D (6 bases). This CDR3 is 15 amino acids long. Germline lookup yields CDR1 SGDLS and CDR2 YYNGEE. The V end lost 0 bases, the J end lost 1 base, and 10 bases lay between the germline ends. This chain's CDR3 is CASSVEGRGQETQYF. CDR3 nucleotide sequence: TGTGCCAGCAGCGTAGAGGGCAGGGGCCAAGAGACCCAGTACTTC. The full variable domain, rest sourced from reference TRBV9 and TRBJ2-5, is DSGVTQTPKHLITATGQRVTLRCSPRSGDLSVYWYQQSLDQGLQFLIQYYNGEERAKGNILERFSAQQFPDLHSELNLSSLELGDSALYFCASSVEGRGQETQYFGPGTRLLVL.

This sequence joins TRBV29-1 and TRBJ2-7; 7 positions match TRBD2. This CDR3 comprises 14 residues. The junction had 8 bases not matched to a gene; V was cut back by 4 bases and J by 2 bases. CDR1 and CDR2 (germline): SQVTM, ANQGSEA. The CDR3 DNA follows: TGCAGCGTTGCGGGGGGAGGGAACACCTACGAGCAGTACTTC. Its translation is CSVAGGGNTYEQYF.

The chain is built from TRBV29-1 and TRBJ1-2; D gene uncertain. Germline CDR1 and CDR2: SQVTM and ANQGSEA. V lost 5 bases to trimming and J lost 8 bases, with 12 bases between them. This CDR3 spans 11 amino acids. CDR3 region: CSVSSLGGYTF. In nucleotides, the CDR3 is TGCAGCGTTTCTTCCTTAGGGGGCTACACCTTC. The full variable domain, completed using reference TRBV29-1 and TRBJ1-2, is SAVISQKPSRDICQRGTSLTIQCQVDSQVTMMFWYRQQPGQSLTLIATANQGSEATYESGFVIDKFPISRPNLTFSTLTVSNMSPEDSSIYLCSVSSLGGYTFGSGTRLTVV.

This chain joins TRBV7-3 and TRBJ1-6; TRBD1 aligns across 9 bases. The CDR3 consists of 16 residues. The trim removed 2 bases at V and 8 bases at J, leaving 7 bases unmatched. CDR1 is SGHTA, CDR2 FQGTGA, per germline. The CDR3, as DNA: TGTGCCAGCAGCTTAGACCCTGGGACAGGGTATTCACCCCTCCACTTT. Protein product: CASSLDPGTGYSPLHF. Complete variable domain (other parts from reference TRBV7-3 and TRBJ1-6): GAGVSQTPSNKVTEKGKYVELRCDPISGHTALYWYRQSLGQGPEFLIYFQGTGAADDSGLPNDRFFAVRPEGSVSTLKIQRTERGDSAVYLCASSLDPGTGYSPLHFGNGTRLTVT.

CDR3 sequence (DNA): TGTGCCTGGAGTGTATCTCCGGTACAACGTATTCAGTACTTC. This translates into CAWSVSPVQRIQYF. V is TRBV30 and J is TRBJ2-4; D remains unclear. Germline V gives CDR1 GTSNPN, CDR2 SVGIG (reference sequence). The CDR3 has 14 amino acids. Trimming stripped 0 bases from V and 10 bases from J, with 16 bases between.

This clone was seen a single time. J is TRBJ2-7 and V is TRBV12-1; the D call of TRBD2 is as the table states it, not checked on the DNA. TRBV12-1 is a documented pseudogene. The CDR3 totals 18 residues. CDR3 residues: CASAVILAGVRESYEQYF. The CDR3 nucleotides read TGTGCCAGCGCTGTCATCCTAGCGGGAGTTCGGGAATCCTACGAGCAGTACTTC.